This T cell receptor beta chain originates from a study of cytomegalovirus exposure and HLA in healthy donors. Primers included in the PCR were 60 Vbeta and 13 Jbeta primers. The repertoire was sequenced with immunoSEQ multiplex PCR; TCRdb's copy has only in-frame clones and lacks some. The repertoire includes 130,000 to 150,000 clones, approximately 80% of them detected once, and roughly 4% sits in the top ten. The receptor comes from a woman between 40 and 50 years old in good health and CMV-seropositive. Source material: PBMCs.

DNA for the CDR3: TGTGCCAGCAGTGAGTCGAGGGAAAAGTACACTGAAGCTTTCTTT. Amino acids: CASSESREKYTEAFF. This sequence joins TRBV25-1 and TRBJ1-1; D call uncertain. The CDR3 is 15 residues long. Germline CDR1 reads MGHDK; CDR2 reads SYGVNS. V lost 3 bases and J lost 3, with 14 bases in between.